Listed here are 14 T cell receptor beta chains from one sample, sequenced in a study of CD8 T cells in Susac syndrome. Roughly 0.5 to 1 ug RNA was reverse transcribed with random hexamers. TCRdb re-called the immunoSEQ multiplex PCR reads through MiXCR, storing one row per CDR3 protein. Among more than 100,000 distinct CDR3 sequences listed, about 95% were seen once. Sample: CD4+ T cells from PBMCs. Source of these receptors: a human donor in good health.

This clonotype was counted only a few times. V usage is TRBV29-1 and J usage is TRBJ1-1, with a tentative D call TRBD1 (5 bases). The CDR3 is made up of 12 amino acids. V was pared by 4 bases and J by 2 bases, with 8 bases between. Germline CDR1 is SQVTM and CDR2 is ANQGSEA. This chain's CDR3 is CSVGDRNTEAFF. In nucleotides, the CDR3 is TGCAGCGTTGGCGACAGAAACACTGAAGCTTTCTTT.

The chain recombines TRBV5-1 with TRBJ2-1; no clear D gene. Between the trimmed V and J ends, which lost 4 bases and 6 bases, there was a span of 5 bases. Germline V CDR1 and CDR2: SGHRS, YFSETQ. The CDR3 spans 11 residues. The CDR3 loop reads CASSEFNEQFF. Here the CDR3 DNA reads TGCGCCAGCAGCGAATTCAATGAGCAGTTCTTC. Full variable domain (missing parts from reference TRBV5-1 and TRBJ2-1): KAGVTQTPRYLIKTRGQQVTLSCSPISGHRSVSWYQQTPGQGLQFLFEYFSETQRNKGNFPGRFSGRQFSNSRSEMNVSTLELGDSALYLCASSEFNEQFFGPGTRLTVL.

The chain has TRBV7-9 and TRBJ2-3, with 9 bases that match TRBD1. CDR3 length equals 17 residues. Germline trimming cut 5 bases from V and 2 bases from J; bases unmatched to any gene: 11. Germline V gene data show CDR1 as SEHNR and CDR2 as FQNEAQ (reference sequence). The CDR3 sequence is CASSHGTGNHVTDTQYF. The DNA of the CDR3 is TGTGCCAGCAGCCACGGGACAGGGAATCATGTCACAGATACGCAGTATTTT. Combining the CDR3 with reference TRBV7-9 and TRBJ2-3 gives the whole variable domain DTGVSQNPRHKITKRGQNVTFRCDPISEHNRLYWYRQTLGQGPEFLTYFQNEAQLEKSRLLSDRFSAERPKGSFSTLEIQRTEQGDSAMYLCASSHGTGNHVTDTQYFGPGTRLTVL.

The CDR3, as DNA: TGTGCCGGCTCGACAGTACGGGATCAGCCCCAGCATTTT. This sequence encodes CAGSTVRDQPQHF. This chain links TRBV2 with TRBJ1-5; a possible D gene is TRBD1 (5 bases). V dropped 11 bases and J dropped 5 bases, with 16 bases sitting between them. There are 13 residues in the CDR3. Per the germline V gene, CDR1 is SNHLY and CDR2 is FYNNEI.

The rearrangement joins TRBV7-2 to TRBJ2-5; TRBD2 might be the D (6 bases). The germline V gene encodes CDR1 SGHTA and CDR2 FQGNSA. V lost 4 bases, J lost 2 bases, and 14 bases lay in between. CDR3 length equals 15 residues. CDR3 coding DNA: TGTGCCAGCAGCTGGGTGGCGGCGGGGCAAGAGACCCAGTACTTC. It codes for CASSWVAAGQETQYF.

DNA for the CDR3: TGTGCCAGCAGCGTAGCTACGACTAGCAGACGCTACGAGCAGTACTTC. Protein product: CASSVATTSRRYEQYF. This rearrangement joins TRBV9 to TRBJ2-7, with 7 positions matching TRBD2. The germline V gene encodes CDR1 SGDLS and CDR2 YYNGEE. The CDR3 spans 16 residues. Losses at the gene ends were 0 bases for V and 3 bases for J; bases not matched to a gene: 9.

The genes are TRBV20-1 and TRBJ2-3; 7 bases agree with TRBD1. Trimming removed 1 base from V and 5 bases from J; junction bases left unmatched: 3. The CDR3 extends over 13 amino acids. Germline loops: CDR1 DFQATT, CDR2 SNEGSKA (reference sequence). The CDR3 DNA reads TGCAGTGCTAGAGGACAGGGTATAGATACGCAGTATTTT. It yields the protein CSARGQGIDTQYF.

The V and J genes are TRBV12-3 or TRBV12-4 and TRBJ2-7; no definite D call. The CDR3 runs 13 residues. V was trimmed by 5 bases and J by 7 bases, leaving 15 bases between them. This CDR3 reads CASSPMRSWEQYF. DNA for the CDR3: TGTGCCAGCAGTCCTATGAGGTCCTGGGAGCAGTACTTC.

This clonotype has just one count. The chain employs TRBV12-3 or TRBV12-4 and TRBJ2-6; unclear D gene. This CDR3 has 17 amino acids. Between the trimmed V and J ends, which lost 7 bases and 1 base, there was a span of 17 bases. The CDR3 DNA sequence: TGTGCCAGCACTCCTGGAAGGCGACTGTCTGGGGCCAACGTCCTGACTTTC. It translates to CASTPGRRLSGANVLTF.

This clonotype showed up just once. Here the CDR3 DNA reads TGTGCCAGTAGGGGTGACGAGCAGTACTTC. It specifies CASRGDEQYF. The chain has TRBV19 and TRBJ2-7; D call uncertain. Germline CDR1 and CDR2: LNHDA and SQIVND (reference sequence). V was clipped by 6 bases and J by 5 bases, with 5 bases between them. CDR3 size: 10 residues.

The chain combines TRBV4-1 with TRBJ2-2; 9 bases are a match to TRBD2. V lost 4 bases, J lost 5 bases, and 5 bases stayed unmatched. The CDR3 covers 15 residues. In germline, CDR1 is MGHRA, CDR2 YSYEKL. The CDR3 reads CASSLIAGDTGELFF. DNA for the CDR3: TGCGCCAGCAGCCTTATAGCGGGAGATACCGGGGAGCTGTTTTTT.

This chain links TRBV15 with TRBJ2-4; 13 positions agree with TRBD2. V lost 5 bases to trimming and J lost 1 base; unmatched junction nucleotides: 5. CDR3 length: 17 residues. Per germline, CDR1 LNHNV and CDR2 YYDKDF (reference sequence). The CDR3 DNA reads TGTGCCACCAGCGGGACTAGCGGGAACAAGGCCAAAAACATTCAGTACTTC. Protein sequence: CATSGTSGNKAKNIQYF.

The chain recombines TRBV3-1 with TRBJ2-2, with D possibly being TRBD2 (5 bases). This CDR3 has 15 amino acids. V shed 1 base and J shed 6 bases, with 12 bases lying between them. The V gene's germline CDR1 is LGHDT and CDR2 YNNKEL (reference sequence). The CDR3 coding sequence is TGTGCCAGCAGCCAAGGTGATCCGCGGGCCGGGGAGCTGTTTTTT. It is translated as CASSQGDPRAGELFF.

The genes are TRBV3-1 and TRBJ1-1; 7 bases map to TRBD1. The length of the CDR3 is 13 residues. Germline V gene data show CDR1 as LGHDT and CDR2 as YNNKEL (reference sequence). V lost 1 base, J lost 14 bases, and 10 bases stayed unmatched. As DNA, the CDR3 is TGTGCCAGCAGCCAAGGCTGGGACAGCGGGCAATTCTTT. Translated, it gives CASSQGWDSGQFF.